The 5 T cell receptor beta chains listed next were all sequenced from one sample in a study of T-cell reconstitution after alpha-beta-depleted transplantation in children. For TCRbeta, the library was prepared with unique molecular identifiers. MiXCR was run by TCRdb on the PCR reads, yielding one entry per CDR3 protein. This sample has hundreds of thousands of distinct CDR3 sequences, with 11% found just once. The sequencing used PBMCs, collected before TCRalphabeta/CD19-depleted stem cell transplant. These receptors all come from a child in the first two years of life with acute myeloid leukemia, due to receive a stem cell transplant.

As to this clonotype: A read error may be the cause here, since a much bigger clone is one base away. The rearrangement joins TRBV28 to TRBJ2-7; no firm D call. CDR1 MDHEN and CDR2 SYDVKM come from the germline V gene. The CDR3 spans 11 residues. The CDR3 spells CVSNTKYEQYF. In DNA, the CDR3 is TGTGTCAGCAACACAAAATACGAGCAGTACTTC.

This clonotype showed up just a few times. This sequence joins TRBV5-6 and TRBJ2-7; D ambiguous. Trimming took 3 bases from V and 5 from J, leaving 12 bases between them. Germline V gives CDR1 SGHDT, CDR2 YYEEEE. The CDR3 length is 13 residues. The CDR3 is CASSSFWGNEQYF. In nucleotides, the CDR3 is TGTGCCAGCAGCTCTTTTTGGGGTAACGAGCAGTACTTC.

This clonotype was seen at least ten times. The chain has TRBV12-3 or TRBV12-4 and TRBJ2-3; D unclear. Trimming pared 5 bases from V and 5 bases from J, leaving 11 bases between. CDR3 length: 13 amino acids. The CDR3: CASSLDVEDTQYF. DNA of the CDR3: TGTGCCAGCAGTCTAGACGTAGAAGATACGCAGTATTTT.

This clonotype has ten or more counts. J is TRBJ1-1 and V is TRBV30; no firm D call. The CDR3 is made up of 11 amino acids. Deletions cut 5 bases from V and 4 bases from J, with 8 bases between. CDR1 is GTSNPN and CDR2 is SVGIG in the germline V gene (reference sequence). CDR3 bases: TGTGCCTGGGATGTGGGCACTGAAGCTTTCTTT. This translates into CAWDVGTEAFF.

This clonotype was detected many times. The chain carries TRBV20-1 and TRBJ1-2; TRBD1 aligns across 8 bases. This CDR3 contains 16 residues. CDR1 is DFQATT and CDR2 is SNEGSKA in the germline V gene (reference sequence). With 6 bases clipped from V and 4 bases from J, the junction kept 16 bases outside the gene matches. The CDR3 bases are TGCAGTGCCGAAGGCCCTGGGCAGGGGGCTCCCTATGGCTACACCTTC. Protein: CSAEGPGQGAPYGYTF.